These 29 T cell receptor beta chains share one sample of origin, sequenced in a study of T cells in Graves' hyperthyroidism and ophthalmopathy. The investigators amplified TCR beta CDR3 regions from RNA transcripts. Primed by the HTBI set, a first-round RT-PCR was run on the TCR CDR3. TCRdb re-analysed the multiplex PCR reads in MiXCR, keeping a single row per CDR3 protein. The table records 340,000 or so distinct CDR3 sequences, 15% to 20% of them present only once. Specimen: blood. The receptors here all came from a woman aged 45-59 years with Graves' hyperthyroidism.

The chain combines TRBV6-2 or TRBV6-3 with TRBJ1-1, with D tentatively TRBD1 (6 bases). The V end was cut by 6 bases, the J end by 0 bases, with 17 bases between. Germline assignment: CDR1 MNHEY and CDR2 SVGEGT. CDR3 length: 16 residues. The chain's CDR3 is CASSWTDQLVNTEAFF. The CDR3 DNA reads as TGTGCCAGCAGCTGGACAGACCAACTGGTGAACACTGAAGCTTTCTTT.

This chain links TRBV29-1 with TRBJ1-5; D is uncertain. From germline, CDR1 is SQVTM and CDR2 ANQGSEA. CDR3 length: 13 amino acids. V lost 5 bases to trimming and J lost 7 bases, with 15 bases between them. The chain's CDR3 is CSVHLGPGQPQHF. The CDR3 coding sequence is TGCAGCGTTCATCTCGGGCCGGGGCAGCCCCAGCATTTT.

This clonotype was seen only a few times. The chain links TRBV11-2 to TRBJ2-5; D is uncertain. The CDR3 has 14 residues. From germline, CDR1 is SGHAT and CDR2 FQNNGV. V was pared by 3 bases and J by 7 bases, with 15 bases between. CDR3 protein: CASSFTGSLGTQYF. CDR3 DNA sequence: TGTGCCAGCAGCTTTACTGGGTCCCTAGGGACCCAGTACTTC. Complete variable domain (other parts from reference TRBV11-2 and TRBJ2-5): EAGVAQSPRYKIIEKRQSVAFWCNPISGHATLYWYQQILGQGPKLLIQFQNNGVVDDSQLPKDRFSAERLKGVDSTLKIQPAKLEDSAVYLCASSFTGSLGTQYFGPGTRLLVL.

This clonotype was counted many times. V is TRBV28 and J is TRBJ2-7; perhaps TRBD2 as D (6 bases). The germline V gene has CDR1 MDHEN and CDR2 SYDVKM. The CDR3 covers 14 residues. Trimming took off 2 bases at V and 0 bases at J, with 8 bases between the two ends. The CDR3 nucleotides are TGTGCCAGCAGTTTACTAGCGAACTCCTACGAGCAGTACTTC. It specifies CASSLLANSYEQYF.

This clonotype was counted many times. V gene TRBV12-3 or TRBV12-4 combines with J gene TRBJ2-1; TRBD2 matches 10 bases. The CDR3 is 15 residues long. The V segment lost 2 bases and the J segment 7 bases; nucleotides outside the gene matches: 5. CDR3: CASSLRAGGGNEQFF. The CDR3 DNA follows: TGTGCCAGCAGTTTAAGAGCGGGGGGGGGTAATGAGCAGTTCTTC.

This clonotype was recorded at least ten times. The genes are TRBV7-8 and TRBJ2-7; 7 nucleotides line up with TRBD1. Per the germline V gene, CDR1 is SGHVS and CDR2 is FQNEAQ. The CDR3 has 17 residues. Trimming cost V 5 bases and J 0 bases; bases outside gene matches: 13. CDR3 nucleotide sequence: TGTGCCAGCAGCACATCGTTGGGACAGCCTCGCTCCTACGAGCAGTACGTC. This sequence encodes CASSTSLGQPRSYEQYV.

This chain's CDR3 is CASRLAGDSTDTQYF. CDR3 nucleotides: TGTGCCAGTAGGCTCGCGGGGGATTCCACAGATACGCAGTATTTT. The genes are TRBV19 and TRBJ2-3; 7 nucleotides align to TRBD2. Germline V gene lookup returns CDR1 LNHDA and CDR2 SQIVND (reference sequence). This CDR3 is 15 amino acids long. V lost 6 bases and J lost 2; bases outside the gene matches: 8.

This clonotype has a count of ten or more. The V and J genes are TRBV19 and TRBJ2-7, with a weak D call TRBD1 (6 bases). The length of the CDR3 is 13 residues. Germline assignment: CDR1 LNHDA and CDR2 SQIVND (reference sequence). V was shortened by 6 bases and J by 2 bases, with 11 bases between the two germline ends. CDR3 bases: TGTGCCAGTAGGGACAGCACCACCTACGAGCAGTACTTC. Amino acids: CASRDSTTYEQYF. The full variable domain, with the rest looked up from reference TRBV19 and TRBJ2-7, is DGGITQSPKYLFRKEGQNVTLSCEQNLNHDAMYWYRQDPGQGLRLIYYSQIVNDFQKGDIAEGYSVSREKKESFPLTVTSAQKNPTAFYLCASRDSTTYEQYFGPGTRLTVT.

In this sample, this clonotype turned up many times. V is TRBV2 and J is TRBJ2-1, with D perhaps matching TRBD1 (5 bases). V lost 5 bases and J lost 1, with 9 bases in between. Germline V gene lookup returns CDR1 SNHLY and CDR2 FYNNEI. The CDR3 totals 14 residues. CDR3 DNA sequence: TGTGCCAGCAGTTTCACAGGATCCTACAATGAGCAGTTCTTC. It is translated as CASSFTGSYNEQFF.

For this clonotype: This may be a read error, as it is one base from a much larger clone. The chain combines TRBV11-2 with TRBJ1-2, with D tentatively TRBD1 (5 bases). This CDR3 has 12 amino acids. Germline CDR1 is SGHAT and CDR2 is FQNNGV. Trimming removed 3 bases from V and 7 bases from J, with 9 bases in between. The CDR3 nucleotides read TGTGCCAGCAGCTTTCAGGGCGTTGGCTACACCTTC. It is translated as CASSFQGVGYTF.

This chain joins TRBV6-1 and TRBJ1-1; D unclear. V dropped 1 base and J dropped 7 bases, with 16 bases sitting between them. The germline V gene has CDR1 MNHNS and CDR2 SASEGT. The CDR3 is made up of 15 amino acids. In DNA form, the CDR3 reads TGTGCCAGCAGTGAAGGTCCAGGCGCAGATTATGAAGCTTTCTTT. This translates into CASSEGPGADYEAFF.

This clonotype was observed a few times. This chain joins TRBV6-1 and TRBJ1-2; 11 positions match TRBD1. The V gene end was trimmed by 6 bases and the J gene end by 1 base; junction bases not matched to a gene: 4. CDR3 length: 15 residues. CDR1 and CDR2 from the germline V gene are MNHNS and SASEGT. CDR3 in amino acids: CASRDRGRGNYGYTF. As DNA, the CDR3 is TGTGCCAGCAGGGACAGGGGGCGCGGTAACTATGGCTACACCTTC.

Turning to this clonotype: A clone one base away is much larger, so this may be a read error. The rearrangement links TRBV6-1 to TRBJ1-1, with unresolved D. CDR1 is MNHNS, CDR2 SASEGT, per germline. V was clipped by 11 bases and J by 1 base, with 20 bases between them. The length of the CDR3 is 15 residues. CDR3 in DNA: TGTGCCTCACAGCAGAGAGACCGCACGAACACTGAAGCTTTCTTT. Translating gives CASQQRDRTNTEAFF.

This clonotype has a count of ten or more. The CDR3 is CSATRQGTGELFF. The CDR3 nucleotides are TGCAGTGCTACCCGACAGGGGACCGGGGAGCTGTTTTTT. The genes are TRBV20-1 and TRBJ2-2; TRBD1 matches at 8 bases. The CDR3 is 13 amino acids. The germline gives CDR1 DFQATT, CDR2 SNEGSKA (reference sequence). V was clipped by 4 bases and J by 5 bases; unmatched bases: 3.

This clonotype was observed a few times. The CDR3 is CASSQDWRRAFF. For the CDR3, the DNA is TGTGCCAGCAGCCAAGATTGGAGAAGGGCTTTCTTT. This chain links TRBV3-1 with TRBJ1-1; unclear D gene. In germline, CDR1 is LGHDT, CDR2 YNNKEL (reference sequence). V was shortened by 0 bases and J by 11 bases, with 10 bases between the two germline ends. This CDR3 is 12 amino acids long.

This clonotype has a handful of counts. The CDR3 DNA reads as TGCAGTGCTAGAGAAGTTGTGGTTGAGCCCCAGCATTTT. Translated: CSAREVVVEPQHF. This chain uses TRBV20-1 with TRBJ1-5; no clear D gene. The CDR3 length is 13 residues. Germline V lookup: CDR1 DFQATT, CDR2 SNEGSKA (reference sequence). V was trimmed by 0 bases and J by 8 bases, leaving 11 bases between them.

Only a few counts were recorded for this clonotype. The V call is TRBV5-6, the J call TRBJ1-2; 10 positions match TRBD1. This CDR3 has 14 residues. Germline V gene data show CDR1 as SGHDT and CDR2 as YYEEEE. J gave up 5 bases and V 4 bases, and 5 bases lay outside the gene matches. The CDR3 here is CASSTRTGGYGYTF. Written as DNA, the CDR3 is TGTGCCAGCAGCACCCGGACAGGGGGTTATGGCTACACCTTC.

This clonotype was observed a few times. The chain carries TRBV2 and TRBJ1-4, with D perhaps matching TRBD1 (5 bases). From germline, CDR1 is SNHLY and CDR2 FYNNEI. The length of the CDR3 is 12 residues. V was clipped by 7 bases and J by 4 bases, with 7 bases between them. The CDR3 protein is CASKGVNEKLFF. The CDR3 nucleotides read TGTGCCAGCAAAGGGGTTAATGAAAAACTGTTTTTT.

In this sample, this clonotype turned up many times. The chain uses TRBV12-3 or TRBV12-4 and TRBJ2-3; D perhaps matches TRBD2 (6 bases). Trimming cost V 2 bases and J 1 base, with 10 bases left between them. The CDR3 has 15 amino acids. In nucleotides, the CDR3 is TGTGCCAGCAGTTTAAAAACGGGGGGCACAGATACGCAGTATTTT. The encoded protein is CASSLKTGGTDTQYF.

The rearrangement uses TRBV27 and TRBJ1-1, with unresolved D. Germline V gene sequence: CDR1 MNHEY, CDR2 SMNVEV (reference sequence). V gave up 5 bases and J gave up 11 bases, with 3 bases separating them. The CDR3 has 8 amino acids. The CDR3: CASSAAFF. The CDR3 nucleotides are TGTGCCAGCAGTGCTGCTTTCTTT.

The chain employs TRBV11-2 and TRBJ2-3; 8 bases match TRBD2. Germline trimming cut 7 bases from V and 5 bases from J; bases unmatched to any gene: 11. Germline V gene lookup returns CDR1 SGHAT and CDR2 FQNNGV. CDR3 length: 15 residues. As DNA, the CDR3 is TGTGCCAGCAATCGGGGGAGGGCGGGAGGAGATACGCAGTATTTT. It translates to CASNRGRAGGDTQYF.

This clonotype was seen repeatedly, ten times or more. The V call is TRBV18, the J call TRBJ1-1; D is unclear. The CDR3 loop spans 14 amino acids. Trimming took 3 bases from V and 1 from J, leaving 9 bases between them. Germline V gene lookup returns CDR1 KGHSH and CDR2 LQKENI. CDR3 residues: CASSPSSRNTEAFF. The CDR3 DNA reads TGTGCCAGCTCACCGTCCTCGAGGAACACTGAAGCTTTCTTT. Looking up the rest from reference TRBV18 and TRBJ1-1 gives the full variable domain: NAGVMQNPRHLVRRRGQEARLRCSPMKGHSHVYWYRQLPEEGLKFMVYLQKENIIDESGMPKERFSAEFPKEGPSILRIQQVVRGDSAAYFCASSPSSRNTEAFFGQGTRLTVV.

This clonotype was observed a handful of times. The CDR3 spells CASSLFLVDYGYTF. DNA for the CDR3: TGTGCCAGCAGTTTATTTCTCGTAGACTATGGCTACACCTTC. This chain joins TRBV28 and TRBJ1-2; unclear D gene. This CDR3 is built from 14 residues. V lost 1 base to trimming and J lost 3 bases, with 9 bases between them. Germline lookup yields CDR1 MDHEN and CDR2 SYDVKM.

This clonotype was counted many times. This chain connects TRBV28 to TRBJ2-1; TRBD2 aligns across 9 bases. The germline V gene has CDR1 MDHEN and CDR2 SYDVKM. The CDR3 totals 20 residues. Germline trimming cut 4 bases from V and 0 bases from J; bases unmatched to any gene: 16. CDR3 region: CASSSLRPSGEGSSYNEQFF. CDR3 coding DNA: TGTGCCAGCAGTTCCCTGCGACCTAGCGGGGAGGGGAGCTCCTACAATGAGCAGTTCTTC.

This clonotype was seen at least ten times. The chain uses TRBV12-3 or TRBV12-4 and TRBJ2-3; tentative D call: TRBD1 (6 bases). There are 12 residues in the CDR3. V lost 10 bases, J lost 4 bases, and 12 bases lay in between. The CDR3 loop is CATGNRADTQYF. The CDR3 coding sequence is TGTGCCACCGGGAACAGGGCAGATACGCAGTATTTT.

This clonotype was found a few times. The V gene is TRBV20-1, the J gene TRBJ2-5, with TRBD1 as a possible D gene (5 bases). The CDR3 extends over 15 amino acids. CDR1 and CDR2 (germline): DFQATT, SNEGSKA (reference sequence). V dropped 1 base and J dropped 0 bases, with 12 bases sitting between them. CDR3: CSARGRGWYQETQYF. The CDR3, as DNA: TGCAGTGCTAGAGGAAGGGGCTGGTACCAAGAGACCCAGTACTTC.

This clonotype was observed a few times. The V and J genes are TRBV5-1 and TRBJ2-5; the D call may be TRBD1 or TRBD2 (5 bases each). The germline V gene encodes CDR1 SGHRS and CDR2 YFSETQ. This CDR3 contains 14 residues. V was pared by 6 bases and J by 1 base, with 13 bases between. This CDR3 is CASTEGDLQETQYF. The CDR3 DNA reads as TGCGCCAGCACCGAAGGGGACCTCCAAGAGACCCAGTACTTC.

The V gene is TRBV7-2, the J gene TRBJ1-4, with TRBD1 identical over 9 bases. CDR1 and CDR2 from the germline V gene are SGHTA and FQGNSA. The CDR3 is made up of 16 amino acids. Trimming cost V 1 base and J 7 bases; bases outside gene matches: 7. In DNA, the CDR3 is TGTGCCAGCAGCTTAGAGTTAGGGACAGGGCTTGAAAAACTGTTTTTT. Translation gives CASSLELGTGLEKLFF.

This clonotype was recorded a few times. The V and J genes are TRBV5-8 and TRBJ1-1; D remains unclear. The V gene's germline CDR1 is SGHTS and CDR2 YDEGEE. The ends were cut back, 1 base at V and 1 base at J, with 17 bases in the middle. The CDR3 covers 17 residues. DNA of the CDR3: TGTGCCAGCAGCTTGTATGGGTTGGGGATCAAGAACACTGAAGCTTTCTTT. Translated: CASSLYGLGIKNTEAFF.